The clone carrying this TCR beta chain was counted only a few times. Its antigen is not identified. This CDR3 has 13 residues. V lost 0 bases to trimming and J lost 10 bases, with 11 bases between them. In germline, CDR1 is SGDLS, CDR2 YYNGEE. These data come from a study of T cell repertoires in cytomegalovirus infection. Turning to the study itself: Both a matching HLA type and CMV infection were indicated by public TCR beta signatures. Study conclusions and caveats: HLA-C-restricted CMV-specific TCR beta clonotypes prevailed in the ex vivo response. Summed public TCR beta family frequency identified CMV carriers bearing the relevant HLA.

Each CDR3 protein is one row after TCRdb ran MiXCR on the reads. Among 200,000 to 300,000 distinct CDR3 sequences listed, 9% to 15% were seen once. Sequenced sample: PBMCs. The TCR was taken from a human donor in good health (CMV status not recorded). Some clones in this sample may be carry-over from other donors' samples. J is TRBJ2-1 and V is TRBV9; D is ambiguous. CDR3 residues: CASSVDAGREQFF. The CDR3 nucleotides are TGTGCCAGCAGCGTAGACGCTGGGCGGGAGCAGTTCTTC. The full variable domain, in which reference TRBV9 and TRBJ2-1 provide the parts outside the CDR3, is DSGVTQTPKHLITATGQRVTLRCSPRSGDLSVYWYQQSLDQGLQFLIQYYNGEERAKGNILERFSAQQFPDLHSELNLSSLELGDSALYFCASSVDAGREQFFGPGTRLTVL.